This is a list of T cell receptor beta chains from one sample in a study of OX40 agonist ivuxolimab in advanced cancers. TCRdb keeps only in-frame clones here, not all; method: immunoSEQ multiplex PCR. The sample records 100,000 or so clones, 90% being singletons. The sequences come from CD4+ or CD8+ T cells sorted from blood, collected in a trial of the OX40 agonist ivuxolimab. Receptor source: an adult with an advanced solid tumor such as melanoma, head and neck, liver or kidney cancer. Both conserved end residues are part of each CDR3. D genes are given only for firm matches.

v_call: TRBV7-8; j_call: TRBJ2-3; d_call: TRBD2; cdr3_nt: TGTGCCAGCAGCCAAAGGAGAGCGGGAATTAGGGGAGGGGATACGCAGTATTTT; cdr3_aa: CASSQRRAGIRGGDTQYF
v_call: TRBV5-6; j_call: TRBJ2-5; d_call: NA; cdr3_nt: TGTGCCAGCAGCCTGGTGGGTAGCGGTTGGCAAGAGACCCAGTACTTC; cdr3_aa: CASSLVGSGWQETQYF
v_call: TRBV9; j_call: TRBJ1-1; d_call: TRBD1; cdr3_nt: TGTGCCAGCAGCGCGACAGGGGCCCTCAACACTGAAGCTTTCTTT; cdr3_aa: CASSATGALNTEAFF
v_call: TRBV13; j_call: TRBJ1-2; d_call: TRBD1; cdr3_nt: TGTGCCAGCAGCTTGTTACAGGGGAATGGCTACACCTTC; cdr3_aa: CASSLLQGNGYTF
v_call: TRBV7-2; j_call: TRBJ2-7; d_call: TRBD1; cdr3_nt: TGTGCCAGCAGCTCGGGACAGGGGGCGACTCCTTGGCAGTACTTC; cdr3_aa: CASSSGQGATPWQYF
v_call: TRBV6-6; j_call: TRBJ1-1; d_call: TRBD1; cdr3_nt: TGTGCCAGCAGTTACTCGGGCAGGGGGCAGGCTGAAGCTTTCTTT; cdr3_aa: CASSYSGRGQAEAFF
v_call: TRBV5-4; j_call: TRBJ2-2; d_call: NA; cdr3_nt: TGTGCCAGCAGCTTGCATAGCACCGGGGAGCTGTTTTTT; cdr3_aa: CASSLHSTGELFF
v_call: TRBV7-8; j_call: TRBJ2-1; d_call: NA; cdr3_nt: TGTGCCAGCAGCTTAGGGACGGTAAATGAGCAGTTCTTC; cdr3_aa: CASSLGTVNEQFF
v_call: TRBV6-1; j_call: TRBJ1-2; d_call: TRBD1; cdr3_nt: TGTGCCAGCAGAGTACAGGGGTTTTATGGCTACACCTTC; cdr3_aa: CASRVQGFYGYTF
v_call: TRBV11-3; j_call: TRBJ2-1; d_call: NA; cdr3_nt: TGTGCCAGCAGCCTCAGTGGCACGCGGGCCTACAATGAGCAGTTCTTC; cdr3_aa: CASSLSGTRAYNEQFF
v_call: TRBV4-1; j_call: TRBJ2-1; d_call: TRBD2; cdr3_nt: TGCGCCAGCAGCCACTATTCTAGCGGGACCGGCTCCTACAATGAGCAGTTCTTC; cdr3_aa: CASSHYSSGTGSYNEQFF
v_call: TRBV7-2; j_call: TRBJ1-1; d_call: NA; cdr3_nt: TGTGCCAGCAGCTCCTATTCGAGTGGCACTGAAGCTTTCTTT; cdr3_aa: CASSSYSSGTEAFF
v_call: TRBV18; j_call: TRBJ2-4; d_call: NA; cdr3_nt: TGTGCCAGCTCACCACAAGGGGTACACAACAAAAACATTCAGTACTTC; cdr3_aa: CASSPQGVHNKNIQYF
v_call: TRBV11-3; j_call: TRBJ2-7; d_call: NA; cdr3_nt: TGTGCCAGCAGCTCATGTGGGCCGGCCTACGAGCAGTACTTC; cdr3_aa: CASSSCGPAYEQYF
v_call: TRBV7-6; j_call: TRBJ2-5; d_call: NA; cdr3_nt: TGTGCCAGCAGTCCGAGCCTTGGCCAAGAGACCCAGTACTTC; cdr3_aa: CASSPSLGQETQYF
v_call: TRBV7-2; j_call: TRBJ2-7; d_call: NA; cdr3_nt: TGTGCCAGCAGCTTCAGCAGGGGAAGCCACGAGCAGTACTTC; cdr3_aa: CASSFSRGSHEQYF
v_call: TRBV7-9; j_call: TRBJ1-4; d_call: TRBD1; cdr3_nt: TGTGCCAGCAGCATCCGACAGGGATCGGCTGAAAAACTGTTTTTT; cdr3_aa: CASSIRQGSAEKLFF
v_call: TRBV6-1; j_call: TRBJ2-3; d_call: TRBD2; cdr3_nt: TGTGCCAGCAGTGAAAGGGGAGGGCGGACAGATACGCAGTATTTT; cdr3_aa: CASSERGGRTDTQYF
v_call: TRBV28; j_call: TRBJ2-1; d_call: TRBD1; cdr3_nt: TGTGCCAGCGTCAGGGGACAGGGGGTTATCAATGAGCAGTTCTTC; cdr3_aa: CASVRGQGVINEQFF
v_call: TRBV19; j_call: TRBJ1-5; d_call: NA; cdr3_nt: TGTGCCAGTACCCTAGGACGCAATCAGCCCCAGCATTTT; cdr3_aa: CASTLGRNQPQHF